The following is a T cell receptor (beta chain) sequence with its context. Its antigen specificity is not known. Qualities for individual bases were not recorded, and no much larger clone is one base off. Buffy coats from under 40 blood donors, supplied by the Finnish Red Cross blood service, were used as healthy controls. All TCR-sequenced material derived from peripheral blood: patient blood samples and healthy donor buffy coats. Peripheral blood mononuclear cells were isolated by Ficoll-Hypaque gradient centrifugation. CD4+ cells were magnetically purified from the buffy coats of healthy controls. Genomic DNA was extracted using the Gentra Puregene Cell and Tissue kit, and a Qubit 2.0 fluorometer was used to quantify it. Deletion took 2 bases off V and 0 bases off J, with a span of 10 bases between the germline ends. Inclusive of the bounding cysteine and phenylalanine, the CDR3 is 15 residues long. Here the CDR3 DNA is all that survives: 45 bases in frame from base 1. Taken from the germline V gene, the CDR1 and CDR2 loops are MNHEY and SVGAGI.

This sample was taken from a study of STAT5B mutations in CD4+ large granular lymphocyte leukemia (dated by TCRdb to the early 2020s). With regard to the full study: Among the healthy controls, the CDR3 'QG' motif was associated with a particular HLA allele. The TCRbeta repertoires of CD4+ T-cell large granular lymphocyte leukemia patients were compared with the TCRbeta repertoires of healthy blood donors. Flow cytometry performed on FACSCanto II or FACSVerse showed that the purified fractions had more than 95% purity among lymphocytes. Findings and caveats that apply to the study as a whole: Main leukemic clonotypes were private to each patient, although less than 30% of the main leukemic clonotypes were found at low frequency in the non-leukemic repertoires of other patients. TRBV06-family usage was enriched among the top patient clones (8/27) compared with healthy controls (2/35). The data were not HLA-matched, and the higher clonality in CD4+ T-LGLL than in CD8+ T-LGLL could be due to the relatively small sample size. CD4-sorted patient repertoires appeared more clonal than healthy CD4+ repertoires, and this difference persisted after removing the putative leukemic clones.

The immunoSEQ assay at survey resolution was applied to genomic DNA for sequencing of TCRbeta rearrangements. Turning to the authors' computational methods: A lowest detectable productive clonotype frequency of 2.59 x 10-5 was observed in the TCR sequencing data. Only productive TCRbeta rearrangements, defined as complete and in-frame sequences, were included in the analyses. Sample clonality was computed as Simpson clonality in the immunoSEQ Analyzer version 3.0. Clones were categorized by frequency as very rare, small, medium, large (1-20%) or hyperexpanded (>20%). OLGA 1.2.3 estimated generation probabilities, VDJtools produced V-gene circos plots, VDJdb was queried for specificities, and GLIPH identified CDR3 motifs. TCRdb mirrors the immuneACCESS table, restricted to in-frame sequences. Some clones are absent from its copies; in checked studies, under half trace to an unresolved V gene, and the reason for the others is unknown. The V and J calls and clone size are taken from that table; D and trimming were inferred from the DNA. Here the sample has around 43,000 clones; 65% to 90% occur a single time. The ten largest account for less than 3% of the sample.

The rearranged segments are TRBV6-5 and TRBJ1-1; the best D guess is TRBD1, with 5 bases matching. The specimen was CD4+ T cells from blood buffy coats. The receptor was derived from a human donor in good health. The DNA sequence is TGTGCCAGCAGTTACGCAGGGCCTATGAACACTGAAGCTTTCTTT. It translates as CASSYAGPMNTEAFF.